The 27 T cell receptor beta chains below were found in one sample sequenced in a study of persistence of HIV-infected CD4 T cells. The libraries were made with immunoSEQ version 4 in survey mode. Clones were read by immunoSEQ multiplex PCR, and TCRdb kept only the in-frame ones, dropping some. The sample holds under 20,000 clones, around 82% seen once. Their antigen targets remain unknown. Cells were stimulated with CMV-infected fibroblast lysates at around 9.1 ug/mL. Responding CD4+ T cells were sorted by upregulation of both CD40 ligand and CD69. This specimen was CD4+ T cells sorted from PBMCs after roughly 18-hour stimulation, taken from a patient who received antiretroviral therapy. These receptors were obtained from an adult man with HIV who was CMV-seropositive.

The V call is TRBV7-3, the J call TRBJ1-2; unclear D gene. This CDR3 has 17 amino acids. The germline V gene has CDR1 SGHTA and CDR2 FQGTGA. Trimming pared 5 bases from V and 1 base from J, leaving 20 bases between. In DNA, the CDR3 is TGTGCCAGCAGCCCTCAGCCCCTTAACGGAGGTAACTATGGCTACACCTTC. This gives the protein CASSPQPLNGGNYGYTF.

The V gene is TRBV4-2, the J gene TRBJ1-1; maybe TRBD1 (5 bases). The CDR3 covers 14 residues. Germline-derived CDR1 and CDR2 are LGHNA and YNFKEQ. The V end lost 6 bases, the J end lost 4 bases, and 15 bases lay between the germline ends. The DNA for the CDR3 is TGTGCCAGCAGGGCTCTGGGGGGGGGCACTGAAGCTTTCTTT. Translating it yields CASRALGGGTEAFF.

The chain is built from TRBV29-1 and TRBJ2-7, with D tentatively TRBD1 (7 bases). The ends were cut back, 6 bases at V and 3 bases at J, with 12 bases in the middle. Germline loops: CDR1 SQVTM, CDR2 ANQGSEA. The CDR3 contains 12 residues. CDR3 sequence (DNA): TGCAGCGTGAGGGGGGACAGCTACGAGCAGTACTTC. Translated, it gives CSVRGDSYEQYF.

This chain connects TRBV3-1 (or the pseudogene TRBV3-2) to TRBJ2-7; D unclear. V was cut by 4 bases and J by 4 bases, with 5 bases left in between. Per germline, CDR1 LGHDT and CDR2 YNNKEL (reference sequence). The CDR3 runs 11 residues. The CDR3 bases are TGTGCCAGCAGCCTCCTATACGAGCAGTACTTC. It translates to CASSLLYEQYF.

The chain employs TRBV18 and TRBJ2-1; 11 nucleotides match TRBD2. Losses at the gene ends were 3 bases for V and 4 bases for J; bases not matched to a gene: 8. This CDR3 spans 17 amino acids. CDR1 KGHSH and CDR2 LQKENI come from the germline V gene. CDR3 nucleotides: TGTGCCAGCTCACCCCGGAGTAGCGGGGGGGGATACAATGAGCAGTTCTTC. Protein sequence: CASSPRSSGGGYNEQFF.

The J gene is TRBJ2-1, the V gene TRBV5-1; 11 positions match TRBD2. From germline, CDR1 is SGHRS and CDR2 YFSETQ. The CDR3 has 15 amino acids. The junction had 9 bases not matched to a gene; V was cut back by 4 bases and J by 9 bases. The CDR3: CASSRPLAGVGEQFF. The CDR3, as DNA: TGCGCCAGCAGCCGCCCACTAGCGGGGGTAGGTGAGCAGTTCTTC.

This chain joins TRBV19 and TRBJ2-1; 9 bases agree with TRBD2. The CDR3 totals 18 residues. The germline V gene encodes CDR1 LNHDA and CDR2 SQIVND (reference sequence). V shed 4 bases, J shed 0 bases, and the junction held 10 bases outside the gene matches. CDR3 residues: CASSSGGAFQSSYNEQFF. The CDR3 DNA follows: TGTGCCAGTAGTAGCGGGGGGGCCTTTCAAAGCTCCTACAATGAGCAGTTCTTC.

This sequence joins TRBV2 and TRBJ1-1; TRBD1 matches at 7 bases. Germline lookup yields CDR1 SNHLY and CDR2 FYNNEI. This CDR3 is built from 13 residues. With V trimmed by 10 bases and J by 1 base, 6 bases remained unmatched. CDR3 sequence: CATQGQANTEAFF. The CDR3 nucleotides are TGTGCCACCCAAGGACAGGCGAACACTGAAGCTTTCTTT.

The chain has TRBV30 and TRBJ2-7; D is perhaps TRBD1 (5 bases). The germline gives CDR1 GTSNPN, CDR2 SVGIG (reference sequence). Trimming cost V 1 base and J 5 bases, with 15 bases left between them. CDR3 length: 14 amino acids. The CDR3 region is CAWSEGQGVHEQYF. In nucleotides, the CDR3 is TGTGCCTGGAGTGAGGGGCAGGGTGTCCACGAGCAGTACTTC.

This clone was seen once. This CDR3 is CATSDGTRYEQYF. CDR3 DNA sequence: TGTGCCACCAGTGATGGGACAAGGTACGAGCAGTACTTC. The chain has TRBV24-1 and TRBJ2-7, with D maybe TRBD1 (6 bases). There are 13 residues in the CDR3. Germline lookup yields CDR1 KGHDR and CDR2 SFDVKD. Trimming removed 3 bases from V and 4 bases from J, with 9 bases in between.

The genes are TRBV7-3 and TRBJ2-3; the match to TRBD2 covers 10 bases. Germline V gives CDR1 SGHTA, CDR2 FQGTGA. Trimming at V came to 0 bases and at J to 1 base, leaving 7 bases not matched to a gene. There are 18 residues in the CDR3. CDR3 amino acids: CASSLTSSGGGGTDTQYF. The CDR3 region has the DNA TGTGCCAGCAGCTTAACGTCTAGCGGGGGCGGAGGCACAGATACGCAGTATTTT.

Written as DNA, the CDR3 is TGTGCCAGTAAATTCGGCGCGAACACCGGGGAGCTGTTTTTT. Residues: CASKFGANTGELFF. The V call is TRBV6-5, the J call TRBJ2-2; D ambiguous. The CDR3 is 14 residues long. Germline loops: CDR1 MNHEY, CDR2 SVGAGI. V was clipped by 9 bases and J by 0 bases, with 11 bases between them.

V and J are TRBV27 and TRBJ1-1, with D perhaps TRBD1 (6 bases). Looked up from germline, CDR1 is MNHEY and CDR2 is SMNVEV (reference sequence). V dropped 6 bases and J dropped 5 bases, with 13 bases sitting between them. The CDR3 consists of 13 residues. Here the CDR3 reads CASRQQGKTEAFF. DNA of the CDR3: TGTGCCAGCAGACAGCAGGGGAAAACTGAAGCTTTCTTT.

This clone was seen just once. The J gene is TRBJ1-1, the V gene TRBV5-1; TRBD1 is a possible D gene (5 bases). The CDR3 extends over 16 amino acids. Looked up from germline, CDR1 is SGHRS and CDR2 is YFSETQ. Trimming took off 3 bases at V and 0 bases at J, with 15 bases between the two ends. Here the CDR3 reads CASSSGASNMNTEAFF. DNA for the CDR3: TGCGCCAGCAGCTCCGGGGCCTCAAATATGAACACTGAAGCTTTCTTT.

This chain uses TRBV7-8 with TRBJ1-4; tentatively, D is TRBD1 (6 bases). Per germline, CDR1 SGHVS and CDR2 FQNEAQ. Trimming removed 0 bases at V and 8 bases at J, with 13 bases between. CDR3 length equals 15 residues. The CDR3 nucleotides are TGTGCCAGCAGCTTAGCCCAGGGGTCGCAAGAAAAACTGTTTTTT. This gives the protein CASSLAQGSQEKLFF.

This chain joins TRBV6-6 and TRBJ2-7; D is ambiguous. CDR3 length: 13 amino acids. In germline, CDR1 is MNHNY, CDR2 SVGAGI (reference sequence). V gave up 2 bases and J gave up 3 bases, with 8 bases separating them. CDR3: CASSYNKGYEQYF. The CDR3 coding sequence is TGTGCCAGCAGTTACAATAAGGGCTACGAGCAGTACTTC.

V is TRBV27 and J is TRBJ1-2; D perhaps matches TRBD1 (6 bases). Trimming left V 3 bases short and J 4 bases short, with 12 bases between. The CDR3 spans 14 residues. Germline V gives CDR1 MNHEY, CDR2 SMNVEV (reference sequence). CDR3 residues: CASSFWGGGYGYTF. CDR3 nucleotides: TGTGCCAGCAGTTTTTGGGGGGGCGGCTATGGCTACACCTTC.

J is TRBJ1-1 and V is TRBV18; no clear D gene. Trimming removed 5 bases from V and 0 bases from J, with 7 bases in between. The germline V gene has CDR1 KGHSH and CDR2 LQKENI. This CDR3 is built from 13 residues. The CDR3 bases are TGTGCCAGCTCATCGAAAGTGAACACTGAAGCTTTCTTT. Protein product: CASSSKVNTEAFF.

The J gene is TRBJ1-1, the V gene TRBV9; D call uncertain. Looked up from germline, CDR1 is SGDLS and CDR2 is YYNGEE. The CDR3 sequence is 13 residues long. The V end lost 5 bases, the J end lost 1 base, and 9 bases lay between the germline ends. CDR3: CASSGGTNTEAFF. CDR3 DNA: TGTGCCAGCAGTGGCGGAACGAACACTGAAGCTTTCTTT.

J is TRBJ1-2 and V is TRBV13, with 11 bases matching TRBD1. Germline CDR1 PRHDT, CDR2 FYEKMQ (reference sequence). This CDR3 is built from 15 residues. V was clipped by 0 bases and J by 8 bases; unmatched bases: 5. Here the CDR3 reads CASSLGGQGARGYTF. Here the CDR3 DNA reads TGTGCCAGCAGCTTAGGTGGACAGGGGGCACGGGGCTACACCTTC.

The J gene is TRBJ1-2, the V gene TRBV3-1 (or the pseudogene TRBV3-2); 8 nucleotides align to TRBD1. Trimming cost V 4 bases and J 6 bases; bases outside gene matches: 1. Germline-derived CDR1 and CDR2 are LGHDT and YNNKEL (reference sequence). The CDR3 extends over 12 amino acids. As DNA, the CDR3 is TGTGCCAGCAGCCCCAGGGGGCATGGCTACACCTTC. It encodes CASSPRGHGYTF.

CDR3 bases: TGTGCCAGCAGTGGGAAACAGGGAATTGAGAGAGAGACCCAGTACTTC. Translated: CASSGKQGIERETQYF. This sequence joins TRBV25-1 and TRBJ2-5; a possible D gene is TRBD1 (6 bases). The germline CDR1 and CDR2 sequences are MGHDK and SYGVNS. With 4 bases removed from V and 4 bases from J, the gap between germline ends came to 19 bases. This CDR3 spans 16 amino acids.

This chain links TRBV19 with TRBJ1-2, with 8 bases that match TRBD1. The germline gives CDR1 LNHDA, CDR2 SQIVND (reference sequence). V trimming: 5 bases; J trimming: 8 bases; junction bases outside the gene matches: 7. CDR3 length: 13 amino acids. For the CDR3, the DNA is TGTGCCAGTAGTGAGCAGGGGGCAGGCGGCTACACCTTC. This sequence encodes CASSEQGAGGYTF.

The V gene is TRBV6-5, the J gene TRBJ1-5; D remains ambiguous. Trimming pared 2 bases from V and 8 bases from J, leaving 7 bases between. The CDR3 consists of 12 residues. CDR1 and CDR2 (germline): MNHEY, SVGAGI. The CDR3 DNA sequence: TGTGCCAGCAGTTACGAAAGGGAGCCCCAGCATTTT. It is translated as CASSYEREPQHF.

The chain employs TRBV6-5 and TRBJ2-2; 7 bases fit TRBD2. The CDR3 runs 15 residues. Germline V lookup: CDR1 MNHEY, CDR2 SVGAGI. After removal of 2 bases from V and 0 bases from J, the junction contained 0 bases not matched to a gene. CDR3 bases: TGTGCCAGCAGTTACGGGACTACGAACACCGGGGAGCTGTTTTTT. It translates to CASSYGTTNTGELFF.

The genes are TRBV6-6 and TRBJ1-4; a weak D match, TRBD1 (5 bases). Germline lookup yields CDR1 MNHNY and CDR2 SVGAGI (reference sequence). V lost 6 bases to trimming and J lost 4 bases, with 18 bases between them. The CDR3 is made up of 16 amino acids. This CDR3 is CASSPRRGGDNEKLFF. In nucleotides, the CDR3 is TGTGCCAGCAGCCCCCGGCGGGGGGGAGATAATGAAAAACTGTTTTTT.

The V and J genes are TRBV10-3 and TRBJ1-5, with D perhaps matching TRBD1 (6 bases). This CDR3 has 17 residues. Trimming removed 0 bases at V and 0 bases at J, with 12 bases between. CDR1 and CDR2 from the germline V gene are ENHRY and SYGVKD. This chain's CDR3 is CAISESTGVYSNQPQHF. The CDR3 DNA sequence: TGTGCCATCAGTGAGTCGACAGGAGTCTATAGCAATCAGCCCCAGCATTTT.